The 15 T cell receptor beta chains below were found in one sample sequenced in a study of CD8+ T cells in alopecia areata. RNA, once extracted, was reverse transcribed into cDNA for use as the sequencing template. Sequencing was performed with immunoSEQ multiplex PCR; in TCRdb, only in-frame clones are kept and a portion is missing. The sample carries about 190,000 clones, roughly 60% recorded once. This sample's treatment: oral pan-JAK inhibitor, 5-10 mg twice daily. The specimen was CD4+ T cells sorted from blood, collected at week 24, from a patient treated with tofacitinib. These receptors all stem from a human donor with alopecia areata.

The table lists this clone with a few counts. The genes are TRBV30 and TRBJ2-4; a possible D gene is TRBD1 (6 bases). CDR3 length equals 13 residues. Trimming took off 3 bases at V and 3 bases at J, with 9 bases between the two ends. Looked up from germline, CDR1 is GTSNPN and CDR2 is SVGIG (reference sequence). CDR3 loop: CAWSLQGKNIQYF. The CDR3, as DNA: TGTGCCTGGAGCCTACAGGGCAAAAACATTCAGTACTTC.

The chain combines TRBV19 with TRBJ2-5, with 10 nucleotides matching TRBD1. Germline V CDR1 and CDR2: LNHDA, SQIVND (reference sequence). The trim removed 4 bases at V and 4 bases at J, leaving 15 bases unmatched. The CDR3 has 18 amino acids. CDR3 in DNA: TGTGCCAGTAGTACCGGGACAGGGGCGCACCTAAGCAGAGAGACCCAGTACTTC. This gives the protein CASSTGTGAHLSRETQYF.

This clone has a single count. The V call is TRBV7-9, the J call TRBJ1-2, with TRBD1 matching over 9 bases. Germline-derived CDR1 and CDR2 are SEHNR and FQNEAQ (reference sequence). The CDR3 extends over 12 amino acids. V gave up 3 bases and J gave up 9 bases; unmatched junction bases: 2. The CDR3 is CASSLDRGSYTF. Written as DNA, the CDR3 is TGTGCCAGCAGCTTGGACAGGGGTAGCTACACCTTC.

This clone has only a few counts. The genes are TRBV7-9 and TRBJ1-1; the D is unclear. The CDR3 contains 14 residues. Germline V gene sequence: CDR1 SEHNR, CDR2 FQNEAQ (reference sequence). Trimming pared 3 bases from V and 1 base from J, leaving 9 bases between. CDR3 bases: TGTGCCAGCAGCTTCTCGTCAGGGAACACTGAAGCTTTCTTT. Encoded protein: CASSFSSGNTEAFF.

The chain links TRBV11-2 to TRBJ2-2; D ambiguous. CDR1 and CDR2 from the germline V gene are SGHAT and FQNNGV. V was pared by 4 bases and J by 8 bases, with 5 bases between. This CDR3 comprises 11 residues. The chain's CDR3 is CASSWSGELFF. The CDR3 DNA is TGTGCCAGCAGCTGGTCAGGGGAGCTGTTTTTT.

This chain uses TRBV20-1 with TRBJ1-2; D is unresolved. Per germline, CDR1 DFQATT and CDR2 SNEGSKA (reference sequence). This CDR3 comprises 11 residues. Deletions cut 2 bases from V and 3 bases from J, with 4 bases between. DNA for the CDR3: TGCAGTGCTAGACTAGACTATGGCTACACCTTC. This encodes CSARLDYGYTF.

This clone was detected only once. The chain couples TRBV5-1 to TRBJ2-2, with TRBD1 as a possible D gene (6 bases). V lost 0 bases, J lost 0 bases, and 12 bases lay in between. Germline V gene sequence: CDR1 SGHRS, CDR2 YFSETQ. The CDR3 has 17 residues. CDR3 sequence (DNA): TGCGCCAGCAGCTTGGTCTTCGCAGGGGCGAACACCGGGGAGCTGTTTTTT. As protein: CASSLVFAGANTGELFF.

The J gene is TRBJ2-7, the V gene TRBV27, with TRBD2 identical over 10 bases. Per germline, CDR1 MNHEY and CDR2 SMNVEV (reference sequence). Trimming at V came to 5 bases and at J to 4 bases, leaving 8 bases not matched to a gene. CDR3 size: 15 residues. CDR3 DNA: TGTGCCAGCAGTACCGGACTAGCGGCTCTATACGAGCAGTACTTC. Protein sequence: CASSTGLAALYEQYF.

This chain uses TRBV30 with TRBJ1-1, with D perhaps matching TRBD1 (5 bases). V was clipped by 3 bases and J by 8 bases, with 13 bases between them. CDR1 is GTSNPN, CDR2 SVGIG, per germline (reference sequence). The CDR3 runs 12 residues. The CDR3 sequence: CAWSQGPPEAFF. In DNA form, the CDR3 reads TGTGCCTGGAGCCAGGGACCACCGGAAGCTTTCTTT.

This clone showed up just a few times. This chain uses TRBV29-1 with TRBJ2-4, with 8 nucleotides matching TRBD1. Germline V CDR1 and CDR2: SQVTM, ANQGSEA. Trimming removed 1 base from V and 5 bases from J; junction bases left unmatched: 1. The CDR3 length is 13 residues. The CDR3, as DNA: TGCAGCGTTGAAGCGGACAGGGAAAACATTCAGTACTTC. This sequence encodes CSVEADRENIQYF.

Only a few counts were recorded for this clone. This chain uses TRBV4-2 with TRBJ2-5; D is uncertain. Germline V CDR1 and CDR2: LGHNA, YNFKEQ. The CDR3 spans 12 residues. V lost 2 bases and J lost 2, with 3 bases in between. CDR3: CASSQSQETQYF. CDR3 sequence (DNA): TGTGCCAGCAGCCAATCTCAAGAGACCCAGTACTTC.

This clone appeared a few times. This CDR3 is also generated by other DNA sequences in the sample. CDR3 bases: TGCAGCGTCGGAGGAGGAAACTATGGCTACACCTTC. Its translation: CSVGGGNYGYTF. V is TRBV29-1 and J is TRBJ1-2; D ambiguous. Between the trimmed V and J ends, which lost 6 bases and 2 bases, there was a span of 10 bases. This CDR3 spans 12 amino acids. The germline CDR1 and CDR2 sequences are SQVTM and ANQGSEA.

The chain has TRBV20-1 and TRBJ2-3; no clear D gene. From germline, CDR1 is DFQATT and CDR2 SNEGSKA (reference sequence). The CDR3 length is 11 residues. V gave up 0 bases and J gave up 7 bases, with 5 bases separating them. Written as DNA, the CDR3 is TGCAGTGCTAGAGACCTATATACGCAGTATTTT. This codes for CSARDLYTQYF.

In its sample, this clone was seen once. The rearrangement links TRBV11-2 to TRBJ2-2, with 8 bases lining up with TRBD1. This CDR3 comprises 15 residues. CDR1 is SGHAT, CDR2 FQNNGV, per germline. V gave up 4 bases and J gave up 7 bases; unmatched junction bases: 8. As DNA, the CDR3 is TGTGCCAGCAGCTCCCCCGGACAGGGCCTCGGGGAGCTGTTTTTT. Encoded protein: CASSSPGQGLGELFF.

The gene calls are TRBV7-6 and TRBJ2-5; 7 nucleotides match TRBD2. The CDR3 is 15 amino acids. The V and J ends lost 5 bases and 7 bases, in that order; junction bases with no gene match: 13. The germline V gene has CDR1 SGHVS and CDR2 FNYEAQ. The CDR3 sequence: CASSPTASGEGTQYF. DNA of the CDR3: TGTGCCAGCAGCCCCACTGCCTCCGGGGAGGGGACCCAGTACTTC.